This T cell receptor beta chain was sequenced for a study of graft-versus-host responses after intestinal transplantation. Whole-study findings and limits: Recipient bone marrow held GvH clones, some seen earlier in ileum or blood.

Comment on this clone: Antigen unknown.

Germline CDR1 DFQATT, CDR2 SNEGSKA (reference sequence). This CDR3 spans 11 amino acids. After removal of 1 base from V and 12 bases from J, the junction contained 3 bases not matched to a gene. Measured with immunoSEQ multiplex PCR; TCRdb has only the in-frame clones, and not every one. This sample has some 140,000 clones, with over 85% found just once. This chain links TRBV20-1 with TRBJ1-2; 9 bases map to TRBD1. The clonotype comes from a human donor who received an intestinal transplant. The material was unstimulated CD4+ T cells sorted from spleen or lymph node cells, obtained before intestinal transplant. The CDR3 DNA follows: TGCAGTGCTAGAGGGGGACAGGGTGACACCTTC. Encoded protein: CSARGGQGDTF.